The clone carrying this T cell receptor beta chain has a single count. Its antigen is unknown. The data were taken from a study of T cell responses to AZD1222 COVID-19 vaccine. Study-level findings and limits: Donors, mostly white British, included more females; clonal diversity was possibly underestimated. Unmutated variant regions reportedly attract nearly half of all spike-specific TCRs. Spike-specific TCR breadth rose after two AZD1222 doses, and depth rose as well. Repertoire samples came only from after the peak T cell response.

Sequencing was performed with immunoSEQ multiplex PCR; in TCRdb, only in-frame clones are kept and a portion is missing. The sample shows about 130,000 clones, about 82% of them seen only once. The V gene's germline CDR1 is SGHDT and CDR2 YYEEEE. Trimming stripped 0 bases from V and 7 bases from J, with 10 bases between. This CDR3 comprises 13 residues. V usage is TRBV5-6 and J usage is TRBJ1-2; D possibly corresponds to TRBD1 (6 bases). The sequence derives from an adult in good health. The specimen comprised peripheral blood, sampled on day 0 of AZD1222 vaccination. CDR3 amino acids: CASSLGTASGYTF. The CDR3 nucleotides are TGTGCCAGCAGCTTGGGGACAGCCTCTGGCTACACCTTC.